Below, one TCR beta chain is given with its context. Its antigen is undetermined. These data are taken from a study of T cell responses to AZD1222 COVID-19 vaccine. The overall study: Second doses that came at about 4 or about 12 weeks were put together.

The study, taken as a whole, reports: White British donors predominated, females outnumbered males, and clonal diversity was possibly underestimated. CD4 TCRs associated with vaccination spanned spike, dominating at 160-218 and 743-854. Nearly half of spike-specific TCRs reportedly go after variant regions that carry no mutations.

Assay used: immunoSEQ multiplex PCR; TCRdb lists only in-frame clones, some missing. Among 200,000 to 300,000 clones listed, approximately 93% were seen once. The clonotype originates from an adult in good health. Source: peripheral blood, taken on day 0 of AZD1222 vaccination.

In DNA form, the CDR3 reads TGTGCCAGCAGCTATAGAAGTTCCGGGGAGCTGTTTTTT. Encoded protein: CASSYRSSGELFF. The chain employs TRBV3-1 (or the pseudogene TRBV3-2) and TRBJ2-2; no clear D. Per the germline V gene, CDR1 is LGHDT and CDR2 is YNNKEL (reference sequence). CDR3 size: 13 residues. Between the trimmed V and J ends, which lost 5 bases and 6 bases, there was a span of 10 bases.